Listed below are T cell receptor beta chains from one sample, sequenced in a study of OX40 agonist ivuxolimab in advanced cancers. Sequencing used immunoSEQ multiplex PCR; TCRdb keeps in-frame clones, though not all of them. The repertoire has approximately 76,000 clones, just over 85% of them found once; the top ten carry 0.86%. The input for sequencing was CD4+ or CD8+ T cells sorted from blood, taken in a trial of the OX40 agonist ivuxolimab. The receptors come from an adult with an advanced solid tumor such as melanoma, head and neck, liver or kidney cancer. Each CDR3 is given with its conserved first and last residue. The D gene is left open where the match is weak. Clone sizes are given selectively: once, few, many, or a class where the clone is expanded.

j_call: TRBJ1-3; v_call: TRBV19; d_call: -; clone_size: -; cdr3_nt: TGTGCCAGCAAGCTGGGTACTGGAAACACCATATATTTT; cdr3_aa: CASKLGTGNTIYF
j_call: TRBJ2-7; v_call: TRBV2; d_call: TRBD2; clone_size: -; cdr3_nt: TGTGCCAGCATGGGAAGCGGGGGGCGCCAGGGTGTCGAGCAGTACTTC; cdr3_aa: CASMGSGGRQGVEQYF
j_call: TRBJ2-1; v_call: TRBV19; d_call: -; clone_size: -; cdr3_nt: TGTGCCAGTAGCCCCCATGGCGGGGACAACAATGAGCAGTTCTTC; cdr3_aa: CASSPHGGDNNEQFF
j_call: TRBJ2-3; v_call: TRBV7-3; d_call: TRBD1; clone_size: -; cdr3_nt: TGTGCCAGCAGACCTGACAGGGGGGGCCCAGATACGCAGTATTTT; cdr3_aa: CASRPDRGGPDTQYF
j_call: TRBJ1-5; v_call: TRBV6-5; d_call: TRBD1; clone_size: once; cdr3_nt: TGTGCCAGCAGTTACGGGACAGGGGGCAATCAGCCCCAGCATTTT; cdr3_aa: CASSYGTGGNQPQHF
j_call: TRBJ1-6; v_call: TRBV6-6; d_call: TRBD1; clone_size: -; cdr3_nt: TGTGCCAGCAGCTTGACAGGGGAAATAAGTAATTCACCCCTCCACTTT; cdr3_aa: CASSLTGEISNSPLHF
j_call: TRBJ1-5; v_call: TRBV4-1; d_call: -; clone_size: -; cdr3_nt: TGCGCCAGCAGCCAAGTCCAGGGCAGGGCCTATCAGCCCCAGCATTTT; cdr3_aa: CASSQVQGRAYQPQHF
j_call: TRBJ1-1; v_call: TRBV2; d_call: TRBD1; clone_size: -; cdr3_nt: TGTGCCAGCAGGAGGACAGGGCAGGGAAACACTGAAGCTTTCTTT; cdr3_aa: CASRRTGQGNTEAFF
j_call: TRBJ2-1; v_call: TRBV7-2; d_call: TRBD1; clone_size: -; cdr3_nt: TGTGCCAGCAGCCCAGGGGGCCTTTCCTACAATGAGCAGTTCTTC; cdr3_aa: CASSPGGLSYNEQFF
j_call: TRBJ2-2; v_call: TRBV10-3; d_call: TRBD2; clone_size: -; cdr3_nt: TGTGCCATCAGAGGGTCTAGCGGGAGGGCCGGCACCGGGGAGCTGTTTTTT; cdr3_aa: CAIRGSSGRAGTGELFF
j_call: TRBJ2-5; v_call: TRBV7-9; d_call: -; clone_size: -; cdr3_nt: TGTGCCAGCACCCTAGGGGGACAAGAGACCCAGTACTTC; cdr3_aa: CASTLGGQETQYF
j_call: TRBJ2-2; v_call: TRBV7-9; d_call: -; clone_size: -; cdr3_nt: TGTGCCAGCAGCCCAAGAGGGGGATACACCGGGGAGCTGTTTTTT; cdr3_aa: CASSPRGGYTGELFF
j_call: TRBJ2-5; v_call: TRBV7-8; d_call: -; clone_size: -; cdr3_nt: TGTGCCAGCAGCCGCAATTCAAGGACTACCCAAGAGACCCAGTACTTC; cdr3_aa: CASSRNSRTTQETQYF
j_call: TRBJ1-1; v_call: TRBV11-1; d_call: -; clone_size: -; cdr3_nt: TGTGCCAGCAGCTTATTTCGGGGGGACACTGAAGCTTTCTTT; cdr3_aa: CASSLFRGDTEAFF
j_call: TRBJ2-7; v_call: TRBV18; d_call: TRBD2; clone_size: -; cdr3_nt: TGTGCCAGCTCACGCTCCCTAGCGGTCGAGCAGTACTTC; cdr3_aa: CASSRSLAVEQYF
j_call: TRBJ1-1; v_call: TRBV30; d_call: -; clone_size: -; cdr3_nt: TGTGCCTGGAGTCAGGACTCCATGAACACTGAAGCTTTCTTT; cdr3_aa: CAWSQDSMNTEAFF
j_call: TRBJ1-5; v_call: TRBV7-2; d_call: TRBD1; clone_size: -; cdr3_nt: TGTGCCAGCAGCTTAGACAGGGGGAAACAGCCCCAGCATTTT; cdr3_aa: CASSLDRGKQPQHF
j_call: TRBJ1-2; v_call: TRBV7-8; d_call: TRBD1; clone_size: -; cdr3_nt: TGTGCCAGCAGCTTACGGACAGGTTCGCCTAAAAATGGCTACACCTTC; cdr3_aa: CASSLRTGSPKNGYTF
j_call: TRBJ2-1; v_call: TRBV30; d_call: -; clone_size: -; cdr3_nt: TGTGCCTGGAGTGTAAATGGGCCTAGATTCAATGAGCAGTTCTTC; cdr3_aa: CAWSVNGPRFNEQFF
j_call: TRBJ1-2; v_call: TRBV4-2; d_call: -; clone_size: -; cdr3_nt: TGTGCCAGCAGCTTGGTGCTCAGGGTTCCCCCCTATGGCTACACCTTC; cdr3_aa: CASSLVLRVPPYGYTF
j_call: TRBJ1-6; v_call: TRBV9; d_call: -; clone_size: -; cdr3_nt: TGTGCCAGCAGCACCGGACAGTCATATAATTCACCCCTCCACTTT; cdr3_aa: CASSTGQSYNSPLHF
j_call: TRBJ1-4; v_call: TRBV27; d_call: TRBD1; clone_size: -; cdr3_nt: TGTGCCAGCAGAATCCGACCACAGGGGGATGATGAAAAACTGTTTTTT; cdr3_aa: CASRIRPQGDDEKLFF
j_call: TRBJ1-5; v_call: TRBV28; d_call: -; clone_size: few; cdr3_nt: TGTGCCAGCAGTCCCCCCCGGGGCGTCGGGGTGTGGAGCAATCAGCCCCAGCATTTT; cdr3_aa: CASSPPRGVGVWSNQPQHF
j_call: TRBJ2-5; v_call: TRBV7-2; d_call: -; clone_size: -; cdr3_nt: TGTGCCAGCAGCTTAGCGGGGGAGACCCAGTACTTC; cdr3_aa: CASSLAGETQYF
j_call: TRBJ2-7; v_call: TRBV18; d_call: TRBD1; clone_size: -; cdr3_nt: TGTGCCAGCTCACCCAACAGGGGGAGGCTTTCCTACGAGCAGTACTTC; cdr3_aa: CASSPNRGRLSYEQYF
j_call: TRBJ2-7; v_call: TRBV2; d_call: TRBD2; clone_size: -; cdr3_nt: TGTGCCAGCAGTGGGCTAGCGGGAGTCGAGCAGTACTTC; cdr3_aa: CASSGLAGVEQYF
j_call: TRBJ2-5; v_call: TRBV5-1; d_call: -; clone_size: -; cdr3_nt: TGCGCCACCAAGGACAGATGGGACACCCAGTACTTC; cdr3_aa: CATKDRWDTQYF
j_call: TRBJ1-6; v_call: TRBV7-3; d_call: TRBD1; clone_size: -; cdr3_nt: TGTGCCAGCAGCATTGCCGGGACAGGAGGTTCACCCCTCCACTTT; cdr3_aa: CASSIAGTGGSPLHF
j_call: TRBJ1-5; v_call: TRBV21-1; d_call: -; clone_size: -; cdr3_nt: TGTGCCAGCAGCAAAAAGCGCGGAAGACTAAGCAATCAGCCCCAGCATTTT; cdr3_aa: CASSKKRGRLSNQPQHF
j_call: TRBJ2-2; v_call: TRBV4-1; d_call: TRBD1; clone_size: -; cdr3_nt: TGCGCCAGCAGCCCGACTCCCCGGGACAGGGGTGGTGGGGAGCTGTTTTTT; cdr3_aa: CASSPTPRDRGGGELFF
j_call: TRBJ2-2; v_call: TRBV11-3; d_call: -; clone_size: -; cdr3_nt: TGTGCCAATAAAGAGCTGTTCCGGGGAGCTGTTTTT; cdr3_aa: CANKELFRGAVF
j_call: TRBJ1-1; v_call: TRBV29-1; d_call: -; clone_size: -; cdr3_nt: TGCAGCGTTGAAATGTTGAACACTGAAGCTTTCTTT; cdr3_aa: CSVEMLNTEAFF
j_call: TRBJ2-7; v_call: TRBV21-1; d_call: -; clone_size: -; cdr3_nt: TGTGCCAGCAGCAAGCCGGGACAGGGCCACGGAAGGTCTTACGAGCAGTACTTC; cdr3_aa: CASSKPGQGHGRSYEQYF
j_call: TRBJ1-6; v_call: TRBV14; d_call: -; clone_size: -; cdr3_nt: TGTGCCAGCAGCCCCTTCGACCAATCACCCCTCCACTTT; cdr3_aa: CASSPFDQSPLHF
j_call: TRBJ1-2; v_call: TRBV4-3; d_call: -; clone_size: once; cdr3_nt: TGCGCCAGCAGCAAGTCCGCAGGGACGGATGGCTACACCTTC; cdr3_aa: CASSKSAGTDGYTF
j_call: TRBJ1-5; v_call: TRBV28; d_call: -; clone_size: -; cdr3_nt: TGTGCCAGCAGTTTACCGGGGGAAGGTCAGCCCCAGCATTTT; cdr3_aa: CASSLPGEGQPQHF
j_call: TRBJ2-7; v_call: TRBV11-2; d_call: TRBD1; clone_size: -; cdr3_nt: TGTGCCAGCAGCGGCAACCGGGACAGGGCTCTCTACGAGCAGTACTTC; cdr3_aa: CASSGNRDRALYEQYF
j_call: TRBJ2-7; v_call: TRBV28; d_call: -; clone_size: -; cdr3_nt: TGTGCCAGCAGTGGGGACCTATCCTACGAGCAGTACTTC; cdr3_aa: CASSGDLSYEQYF
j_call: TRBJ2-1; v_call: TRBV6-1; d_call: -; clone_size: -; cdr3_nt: TGTGCCAGCAGTCTAAGGCGTGGGGATCGGGGTGAGCAGTTCTTC; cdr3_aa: CASSLRRGDRGEQFF
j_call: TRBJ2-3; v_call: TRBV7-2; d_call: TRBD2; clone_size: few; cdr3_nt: TGTGCCAGCGCCGGGGGGGGACCAACGCAGTATTTT; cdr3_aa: CASAGGGPTQYF
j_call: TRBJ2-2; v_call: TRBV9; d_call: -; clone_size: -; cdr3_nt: TGTGCCAGCAGCGGTGGGGGGGGGCGCAAATACACCGGGGAGCTGTTTTTT; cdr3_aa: CASSGGGGRKYTGELFF
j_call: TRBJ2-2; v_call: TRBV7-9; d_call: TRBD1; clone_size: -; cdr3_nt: TGTGCCAGCAGCCCACGGACAGGGACCAACACCGGGGAGCTGTTTTTT; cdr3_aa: CASSPRTGTNTGELFF
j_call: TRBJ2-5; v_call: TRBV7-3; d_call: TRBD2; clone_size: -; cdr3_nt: TGTGCCAGCAGCTTAGTGGGGGGGACTCAAGAGACCCAGTACTTC; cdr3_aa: CASSLVGGTQETQYF
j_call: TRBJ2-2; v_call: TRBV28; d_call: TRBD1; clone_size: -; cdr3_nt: TGTGCCAGCAGACCTTGGACAGGGGCGGGCAACACCGGGGAGCTGTTTTTT; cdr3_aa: CASRPWTGAGNTGELFF